This T cell receptor beta chain was recovered during a study of T cells in Graves' hyperthyroidism and ophthalmopathy. From RNA transcripts, TCR beta CDR3 regions were amplified. The HTBI set primed first-round TCR CDR3 RT-PCR. Using its own MiXCR run on the multiplex PCR reads, TCRdb lists one record per CDR3 protein. This table holds about 530,000 distinct CDR3 sequences, 15% to 20% found once. This CDR3 has 19 residues. The germline V gene encodes CDR1 PRHDT and CDR2 FYEKMQ (reference sequence). V was pared by 0 bases and J by 1 base, with 16 bases between. This TCR derives from a woman under 30 with Graves' ophthalmopathy. Sequenced: blood. J is TRBJ1-6 and V is TRBV13; D is perhaps TRBD1 (5 bases). The CDR3 region is CASSLGQGYGASYNSPLHF. For the CDR3, the DNA is TGTGCCAGCAGCTTAGGCCAAGGTTACGGGGCGTCCTATAATTCACCCCTCCACTTT.